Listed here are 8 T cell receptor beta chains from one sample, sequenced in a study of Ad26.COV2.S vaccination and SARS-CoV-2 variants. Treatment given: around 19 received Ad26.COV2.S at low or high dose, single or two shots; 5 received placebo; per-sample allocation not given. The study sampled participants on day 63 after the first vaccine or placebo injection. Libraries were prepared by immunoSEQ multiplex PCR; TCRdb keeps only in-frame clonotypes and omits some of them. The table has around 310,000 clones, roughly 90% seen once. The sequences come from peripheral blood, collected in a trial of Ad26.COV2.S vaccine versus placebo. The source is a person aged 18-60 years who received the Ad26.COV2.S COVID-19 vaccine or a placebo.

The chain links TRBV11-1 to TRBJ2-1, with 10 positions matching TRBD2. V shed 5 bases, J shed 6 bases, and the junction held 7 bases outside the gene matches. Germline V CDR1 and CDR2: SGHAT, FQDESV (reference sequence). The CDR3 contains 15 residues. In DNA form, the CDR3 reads TGTGCCAGCAGCCTATTACTAGCGGGAATCAATGAGCAGTTCTTC. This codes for CASSLLLAGINEQFF.

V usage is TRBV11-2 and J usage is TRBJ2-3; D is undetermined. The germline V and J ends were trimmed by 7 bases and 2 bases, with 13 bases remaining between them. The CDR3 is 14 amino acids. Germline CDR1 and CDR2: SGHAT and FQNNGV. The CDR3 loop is CASTLGIVTDTQYF. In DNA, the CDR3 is TGTGCCAGCACCCTGGGGATAGTCACAGATACGCAGTATTTT. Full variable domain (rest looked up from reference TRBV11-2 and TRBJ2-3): EAGVAQSPRYKIIEKRQSVAFWCNPISGHATLYWYQQILGQGPKLLIQFQNNGVVDDSQLPKDRFSAERLKGVDSTLKIQPAKLEDSAVYLCASTLGIVTDTQYFGPGTRLTVL.

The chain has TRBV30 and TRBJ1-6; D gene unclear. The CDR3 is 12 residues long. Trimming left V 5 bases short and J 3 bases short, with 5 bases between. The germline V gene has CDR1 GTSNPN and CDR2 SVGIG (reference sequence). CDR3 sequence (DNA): TGTGCCTGGGGCAACTATAATTCACCCCTCCACTTT. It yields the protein CAWGNYNSPLHF. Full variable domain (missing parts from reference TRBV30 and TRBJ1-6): SQTIHQWPATLVQPVGSPLSLECTVEGTSNPNLYWYRQAAGRGLQLLFYSVGIGQISSEVPQNLSASRPQDRQFILSSKKLLLSDSGFYLCAWGNYNSPLHFGNGTRLTVT.

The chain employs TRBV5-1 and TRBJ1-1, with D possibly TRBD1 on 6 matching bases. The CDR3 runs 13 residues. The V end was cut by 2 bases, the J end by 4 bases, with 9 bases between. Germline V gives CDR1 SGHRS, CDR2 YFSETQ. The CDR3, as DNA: TGCGCCAGCAGCTTTAGGGGGAGCACTGAAGCTTTCTTT. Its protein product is CASSFRGSTEAFF.

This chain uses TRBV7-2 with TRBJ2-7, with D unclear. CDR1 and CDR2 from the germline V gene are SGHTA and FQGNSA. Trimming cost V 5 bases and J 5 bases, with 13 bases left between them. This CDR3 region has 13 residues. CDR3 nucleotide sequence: TGTGCCAGCAGCATCCCTCACAGCGACGAGCAGTACTTC. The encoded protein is CASSIPHSDEQYF.

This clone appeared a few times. CDR3 DNA: TGTGCCAGCAGGCAGGGGCAGGGGGAGCAGTACGTC. Translation gives CASRQGQGEQYV. This chain joins TRBV12-3 or TRBV12-4 and TRBJ2-7, with D possibly matching TRBD1 (6 bases). The germline V and J ends were trimmed by 6 bases and 7 bases, with 13 bases remaining between them. The CDR3 has 12 amino acids.

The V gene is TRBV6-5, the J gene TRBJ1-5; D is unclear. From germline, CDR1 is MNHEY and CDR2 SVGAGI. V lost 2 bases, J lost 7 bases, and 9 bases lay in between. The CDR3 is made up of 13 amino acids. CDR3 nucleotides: TGTGCCAGCAGTTACCTGAGCGGCCAGCCCCAGCATTTT. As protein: CASSYLSGQPQHF.

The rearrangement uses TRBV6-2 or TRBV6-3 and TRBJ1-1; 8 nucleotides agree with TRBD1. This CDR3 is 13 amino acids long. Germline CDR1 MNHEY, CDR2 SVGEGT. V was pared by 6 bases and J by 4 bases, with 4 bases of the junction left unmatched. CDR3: CASSAGQGTEAFF. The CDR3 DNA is TGTGCCAGCAGCGCCGGACAGGGCACTGAAGCTTTCTTT.